This paragraph covers one TCR beta chain sequence. Germline V gives CDR1 SGHAT, CDR2 FQNNGV. This CDR3 region has 15 residues. V shed 5 bases and J 8 bases; nucleotides not matched to a gene: 8. The sample belongs to a study of blood T cell repertoires in COVID-19. Libraries were prepared by immunoSEQ multiplex PCR; TCRdb keeps only in-frame clonotypes and omits some of them. The sample lists more than 150,000 clones, about 80% occurring once. Shortly before study entry, within 2 weeks, exposed participants had met a COVID-19 case. V is TRBV11-2 and J is TRBJ1-4; 10 bases are a match to TRBD1. The specimen sequenced was PBMCs or T cells enriched from blood (not recorded which). The clonotype was recovered from a man in his sixties who had been exposed to COVID-19. The CDR3: CASSVRQGAVEKLFF. CDR3 DNA: TGTGCCAGCAGCGTGAGACAGGGGGCGGTGGAAAAACTGTTTTTT.